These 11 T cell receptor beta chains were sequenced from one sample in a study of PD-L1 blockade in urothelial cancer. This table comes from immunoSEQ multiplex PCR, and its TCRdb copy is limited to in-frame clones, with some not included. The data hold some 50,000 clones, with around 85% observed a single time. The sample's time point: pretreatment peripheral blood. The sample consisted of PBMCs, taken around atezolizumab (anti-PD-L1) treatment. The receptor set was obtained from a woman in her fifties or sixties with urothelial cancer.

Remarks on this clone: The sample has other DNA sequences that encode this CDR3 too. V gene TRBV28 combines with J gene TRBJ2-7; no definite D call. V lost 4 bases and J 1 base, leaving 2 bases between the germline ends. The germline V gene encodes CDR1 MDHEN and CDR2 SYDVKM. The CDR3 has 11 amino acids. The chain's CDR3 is CASSSSYEQYF. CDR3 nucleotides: TGTGCCAGCAGTTCGTCCTACGAGCAGTACTTC.

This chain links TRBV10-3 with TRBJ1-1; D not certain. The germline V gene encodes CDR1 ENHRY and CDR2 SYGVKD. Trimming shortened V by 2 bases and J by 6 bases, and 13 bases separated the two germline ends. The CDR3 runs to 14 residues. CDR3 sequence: CAISETLDFPEAFF. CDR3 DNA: TGTGCCATCAGTGAGACGTTAGACTTCCCTGAAGCTTTCTTT.

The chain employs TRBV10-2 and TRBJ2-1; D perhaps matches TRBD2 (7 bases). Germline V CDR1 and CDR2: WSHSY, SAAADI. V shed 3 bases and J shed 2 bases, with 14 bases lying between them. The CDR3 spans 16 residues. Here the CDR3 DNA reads TGCGCCAGCAGTGAAGGTCCGGGGGGCGCCTACAATGAGCAGTTCTTC. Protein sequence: CASSEGPGGAYNEQFF.

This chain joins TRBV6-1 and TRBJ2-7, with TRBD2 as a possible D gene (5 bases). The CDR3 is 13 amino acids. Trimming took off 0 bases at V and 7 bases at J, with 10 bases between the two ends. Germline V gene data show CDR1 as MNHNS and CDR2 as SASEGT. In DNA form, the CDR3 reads TGTGCCAGCAGTGAAGCTGGCACGGGGGAGCAGTACTTC. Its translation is CASSEAGTGEQYF.

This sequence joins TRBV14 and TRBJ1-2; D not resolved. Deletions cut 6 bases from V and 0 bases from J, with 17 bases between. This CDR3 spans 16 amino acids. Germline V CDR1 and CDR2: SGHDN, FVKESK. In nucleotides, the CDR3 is TGTGCCAGCAGACCAATTGCGGGATTTGCTAACTATGGCTACACCTTC. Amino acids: CASRPIAGFANYGYTF.

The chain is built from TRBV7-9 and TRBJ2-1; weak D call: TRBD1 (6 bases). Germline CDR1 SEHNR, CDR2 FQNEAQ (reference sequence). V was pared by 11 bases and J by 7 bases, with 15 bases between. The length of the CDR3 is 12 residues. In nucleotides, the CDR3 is TGTGCCTTGGACAGAAGGCATAATGAGCAGTTCTTC. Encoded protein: CALDRRHNEQFF.

CDR3 amino acids: CASSTRDSNQPQHF. The DNA for the CDR3 is TGTGCCAGCAGCACCCGGGACTCCAATCAGCCCCAGCATTTT. The chain recombines TRBV28 with TRBJ1-5; perhaps TRBD1 as D (5 bases). From germline, CDR1 is MDHEN and CDR2 SYDVKM. CDR3 length: 14 residues. The V end lost 6 bases, the J end lost 3 bases, and 12 bases lay between the germline ends.

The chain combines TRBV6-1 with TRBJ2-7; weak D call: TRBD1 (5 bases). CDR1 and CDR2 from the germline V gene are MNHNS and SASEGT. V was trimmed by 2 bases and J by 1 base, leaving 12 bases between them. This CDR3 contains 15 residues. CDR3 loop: CASSEWGYPSYEQYF. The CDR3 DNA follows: TGTGCCAGCAGTGAATGGGGCTACCCTTCCTACGAGCAGTACTTC.

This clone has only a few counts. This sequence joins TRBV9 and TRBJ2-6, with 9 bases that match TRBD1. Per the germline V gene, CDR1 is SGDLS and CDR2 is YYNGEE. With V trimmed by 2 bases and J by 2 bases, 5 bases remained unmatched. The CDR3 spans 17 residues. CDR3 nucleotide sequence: TGTGCCAGCAGCGTCGGACAGGGGCACACTGGGGCCAACGTCCTGACTTTC. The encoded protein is CASSVGQGHTGANVLTF.

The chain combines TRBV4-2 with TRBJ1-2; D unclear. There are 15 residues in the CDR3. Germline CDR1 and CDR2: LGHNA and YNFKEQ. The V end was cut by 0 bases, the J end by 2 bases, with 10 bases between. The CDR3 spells CASSQDAGGNYGYTF. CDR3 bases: TGTGCCAGCAGCCAAGATGCGGGAGGGAACTATGGCTACACCTTC.

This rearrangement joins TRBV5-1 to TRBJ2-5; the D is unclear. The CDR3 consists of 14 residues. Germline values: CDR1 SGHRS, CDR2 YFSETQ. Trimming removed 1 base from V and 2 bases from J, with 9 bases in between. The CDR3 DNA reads TGCGCCAGCAGCTTGAGCGTCGGACAAGAGACCCAGTACTTC. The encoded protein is CASSLSVGQETQYF.